The sample holds a few counts of the clone carrying this T cell receptor (beta chain). CDR3 length: 16 residues. J was trimmed by 3 bases and V by 0 bases; bases with no gene match: 7. Germline lookup yields CDR1 MGHRA and CDR2 YSYEKL. Those enrolled in Seattle joined during active infection and were followed longitudinally afterward. As originally analysed: From reference gene primer amplification, estimates of nucleated cell counts were derived. TCRdb's copy holds only in-frame clones and misses some; the assay was immunoSEQ multiplex PCR. D and trimming come from the DNA, and the V and J calls and clone size come from that table. The top ten hold roughly 7.4% of the sample, which has roughly 570,000 clones, 85% to 90% seen once. The data are from a study of blood T cell repertoires in COVID-19. The overall study: Acute and convalescent COVID-19 specimens originated in the United States, Italy and Spain. Sources were T cells, B-cell-depleted T cells, or PBMCs; the material itself was cDNA or gDNA.

This sequence joins TRBV4-1 and TRBJ1-2; TRBD1 agrees at 7 bases. Specimen: peripheral blood. This clonotype was sampled from a woman aged 45-65 years with COVID-19, enrolled during active disease. CDR3 sequence reads: CASSQETGTVHYGYTF. The DNA for the CDR3 is TGCGCCAGCAGCCAAGAAACCGGGACAGTACACTATGGCTACACCTTC.